Each of the 30 T cell receptor beta chains below was sequenced from the same sample in a study of shared clonotypes between healthy human individuals. Libraries were prepared by immunoSEQ multiplex PCR; TCRdb keeps only in-frame clonotypes and omits some of them. This sample has approximately 510,000 clones; 79% occur once, and the top ten carry 10% to 15%. Sample: PBMCs. These receptors all stem from a woman aged 40 to 55 in good health. Some clones in this sample may be carry-over from other donors' samples.

The J gene is TRBJ1-3, the V gene TRBV6-1; the D gene is possibly TRBD1 (5 bases). V was pared by 7 bases and J by 8 bases, with 18 bases between. The CDR3 has 14 amino acids. Germline V lookup: CDR1 MNHNS, CDR2 SASEGT. The CDR3 DNA is TGTGCCAGCATCACTATTGGGGGGTTGGACACCATATATTTT. It encodes CASITIGGLDTIYF.

This chain uses TRBV29-1 with TRBJ2-5; 8 nucleotides line up with TRBD2. This CDR3 has 14 residues. Germline CDR1 reads SQVTM; CDR2 reads ANQGSEA. The V gene end was trimmed by 4 bases and the J gene end by 7 bases; junction bases not matched to a gene: 11. CDR3 sequence (DNA): TGCAGCGTTGGGGGGGCGGGAGGCTGGGCGACCCAGTACTTC. Amino acids: CSVGGAGGWATQYF.

This clone has just one count. This chain joins TRBV27 and TRBJ1-5; D may be TRBD1 (6 bases). There are 12 residues in the CDR3. The V end was cut by 6 bases, the J end by 7 bases, with 10 bases between. Germline loops: CDR1 MNHEY, CDR2 SMNVEV (reference sequence). The CDR3 DNA reads TGTGCCAGCAGACAGGGTGGGCAGCCCCAGCATTTT. Translation gives CASRQGGQPQHF.

The chain combines TRBV25-1 with TRBJ2-1; D unclear. Per germline, CDR1 MGHDK and CDR2 SYGVNS. Trimming took off 2 bases at V and 7 bases at J, with 15 bases between the two ends. The CDR3 is made up of 15 amino acids. DNA of the CDR3: TGTGCCAGCAGTGAACCCCGGACCGCCGGGAATGAGCAGTTCTTC. This translates into CASSEPRTAGNEQFF.

CDR3 nucleotides: TGTGCCAGCAGAGGCTTGGACAGGTACACTGAAGCTTTCTTT. Translated, it gives CASRGLDRYTEAFF. The rearrangement uses TRBV6-1 and TRBJ1-1, with 7 nucleotides matching TRBD1. V gave up 6 bases and J gave up 3 bases; unmatched junction bases: 7. Germline V gene lookup returns CDR1 MNHNS and CDR2 SASEGT. The CDR3 length is 14 residues.

Remarks on this clone: This same CDR3 is encoded by further DNA sequences in the sample. The CDR3 spells CASSLARNQPQHF. CDR3 coding DNA: TGTGCCAGCAGCTTGGCCCGGAATCAGCCCCAGCATTTT. The chain couples TRBV5-8 to TRBJ1-5; D unclear. The V end was cut by 0 bases, the J end by 4 bases, with 5 bases between. Germline V gene data show CDR1 as SGHTS and CDR2 as YDEGEE. CDR3 size: 13 residues.

J is TRBJ2-5 and V is TRBV10-2; weak D call: TRBD1 (5 bases). CDR3 length equals 13 residues. The V end was cut by 4 bases, the J end by 5 bases, with 11 bases between. The germline V gene encodes CDR1 WSHSY and CDR2 SAAADI. The CDR3 is CASSGQTGETQYF. The CDR3 nucleotides read TGCGCCAGCAGTGGACAGACCGGGGAGACCCAGTACTTC.

The chain recombines TRBV7-2 with TRBJ2-7; D is ambiguous. The germline gives CDR1 SGHTA, CDR2 FQGNSA. The V end was cut by 1 base, the J end by 4 bases, with 23 bases between. The CDR3 sequence is 18 residues long. The CDR3 region has the DNA TGTGCCAGCAGCTTAGTTAGCACTTCCACTGCCCGTGGGTACGAGCAGTACTTC. Its translation is CASSLVSTSTARGYEQYF.

The V gene is TRBV7-9, the J gene TRBJ2-2, with D uncertain. This CDR3 spans 15 amino acids. CDR1 SEHNR and CDR2 FQNEAQ come from the germline V gene (reference sequence). Trimming shortened V by 7 bases and J by 4 bases, and 16 bases separated the two germline ends. CDR3 bases: TGTGCCAGCACCCCGCCGGCCCGCGGCACCGGGGAGCTGTTTTTT. Translation gives CASTPPARGTGELFF.

As for this clone: The same CDR3 arises from other DNA sequences in this sample as well. The V gene is TRBV5-4, the J gene TRBJ1-2, with TRBD1 as a possible D gene (5 bases). CDR3 length: 14 residues. The V gene lost 0 bases and the J gene lost 0 bases, with 6 bases spanning the gap. Germline V gene lookup returns CDR1 SGHNT and CDR2 YYREEE (reference sequence). CDR3 region: CASSLAGANYGYTF. The CDR3 DNA reads TGTGCCAGCAGCTTGGCGGGGGCTAACTATGGCTACACCTTC.

The chain joins TRBV6-5 to TRBJ2-7; TRBD2 matches at 8 bases. The CDR3 sequence is 12 residues long. V was clipped by 11 bases and J by 6 bases; unmatched bases: 9. CDR1 is MNHEY and CDR2 is SVGAGI in the germline V gene. The CDR3 DNA reads TGTGCCGCCAGCGGGAGAGGCCTCGAGCAGTACTTC. Amino acid sequence: CAASGRGLEQYF.

This chain joins TRBV18 and TRBJ2-7, with 8 positions matching TRBD2. From germline, CDR1 is KGHSH and CDR2 LQKENI. J gave up 0 bases and V 5 bases, and 15 bases lay outside the gene matches. This CDR3 region has 18 residues. The CDR3 DNA sequence: TGTGCCAGCTCAACCACCGTCGGCGGGGGGACAAGCTCCTACGAGCAGTACTTC. Its protein is CASSTTVGGGTSSYEQYF.

This clone appeared a few times. The rearrangement links TRBV6-5 to TRBJ2-1; TRBD1 matches 12 bases. Per the germline V gene, CDR1 is MNHEY and CDR2 is SVGAGI. The trim removed 5 bases at V and 15 bases at J, leaving 11 bases unmatched. The CDR3 length is 14 residues. The CDR3 is CASSTGTGGGLAFF. CDR3 coding DNA: TGTGCCAGCAGTACCGGGACAGGGGGCGGCTTAGCGTTCTTC.

This chain connects TRBV28 to TRBJ2-5, with 7 bases that match TRBD1. Germline CDR1 MDHEN, CDR2 SYDVKM. V lost 5 bases to trimming and J lost 5 bases; unmatched junction nucleotides: 26. The CDR3 is 20 amino acids. The CDR3 sequence: CASSHGTSQGSMGKYETQYF. DNA for the CDR3: TGTGCCAGCAGTCACGGGACCTCACAGGGGAGTATGGGGAAATATGAGACCCAGTACTTC.

The CDR3 DNA is TGTGCCAGTAGGGGGGCGGCGTCTGAAAAACTGTTTTTT. It translates to CASRGAASEKLFF. The gene calls are TRBV19 and TRBJ1-4, with a weak D call TRBD1 (6 bases). This CDR3 is 13 amino acids long. Trimming shortened V by 6 bases and J by 7 bases, and 12 bases separated the two germline ends. Germline-derived CDR1 and CDR2 are LNHDA and SQIVND (reference sequence).

The J gene is TRBJ1-1, the V gene TRBV18; 8 bases align to TRBD1. This CDR3 is built from 15 residues. V shed 3 bases and J 3 bases; nucleotides not matched to a gene: 6. CDR1 is KGHSH and CDR2 is LQKENI in the germline V gene. The CDR3 region has the DNA TGTGCCAGCTCACCGACAGGGGCGAAGGACACTGAAGCTTTCTTT. Translation: CASSPTGAKDTEAFF. Based on the CDR3 plus reference TRBV18 and TRBJ1-1, the full variable domain is NAGVMQNPRHLVRRRGQEARLRCSPMKGHSHVYWYRQLPEEGLKFMVYLQKENIIDESGMPKERFSAEFPKEGPSILRIQQVVRGDSAAYFCASSPTGAKDTEAFFGQGTRLTVV.

The chain has TRBV27 and TRBJ1-5, with D perhaps matching TRBD1 (5 bases). Deletions cut 3 bases from V and 1 base from J, with 10 bases between. The CDR3 runs 15 residues. The germline V gene encodes CDR1 MNHEY and CDR2 SMNVEV (reference sequence). The DNA for the CDR3 is TGTGCCAGCAGTTTGGGAGGGGCAAGCAATCAGCCCCAGCATTTT. Protein sequence: CASSLGGASNQPQHF.

V is TRBV30 and J is TRBJ1-2; the match to TRBD1 covers 10 bases. V shed 3 bases and J 7 bases; nucleotides not matched to a gene: 8. From germline, CDR1 is GTSNPN and CDR2 SVGIG (reference sequence). The CDR3 is made up of 14 amino acids. Here the CDR3 reads CAWSLTGGAGGYTF. The CDR3 DNA sequence: TGTGCCTGGAGCCTGACAGGGGGCGCCGGTGGCTACACCTTC.

V is TRBV5-1 and J is TRBJ1-1; tentative D call: TRBD1 (6 bases). The germline V and J ends were trimmed by 4 bases and 10 bases, with 17 bases remaining between them. Germline CDR1 is SGHRS and CDR2 is YFSETQ. The length of the CDR3 is 13 residues. The CDR3: CASSEAKDSSAFF. The CDR3 nucleotides are TGCGCCAGCAGCGAGGCAAAGGACAGTTCAGCTTTCTTT.

The chain carries TRBV27 and TRBJ1-1; 8 nucleotides line up with TRBD1. V was clipped by 4 bases and J by 7 bases; unmatched bases: 5. The germline V gene has CDR1 MNHEY and CDR2 SMNVEV (reference sequence). The CDR3 extends over 13 amino acids. The CDR3: CASSSGQGGEAFF. CDR3 bases: TGTGCCAGCAGTTCCGGACAGGGTGGTGAAGCTTTCTTT.

The chain is built from TRBV15 and TRBJ1-5; D might be TRBD1 (5 bases). Looked up from germline, CDR1 is LNHNV and CDR2 is YYDKDF (reference sequence). V was trimmed by 0 bases and J by 7 bases, leaving 13 bases between them. The CDR3 runs to 15 residues. CDR3 sequence (DNA): TGTGCCACCAGCAGAGATCTAGGGGTTGGCCAGCCCCAGCATTTT. Its protein is CATSRDLGVGQPQHF.

This clone was recorded a few times. The chain couples TRBV4-2 to TRBJ1-4; TRBD1 matches 8 bases. V shed 2 bases, J shed 4 bases, and the junction held 3 bases outside the gene matches. CDR1 is LGHNA, CDR2 YNFKEQ, per germline. The CDR3 covers 15 residues. The chain's CDR3 is CASSQPGQDNEKLFF. CDR3 nucleotides: TGTGCCAGCAGCCAACCGGGACAGGATAATGAAAAACTGTTTTTT.

The chain uses TRBV7-2 and TRBJ2-5; the D is unclear. The J call may be mistaken, given a closer DNA end match to TRBJ2-7. CDR3 size: 13 residues. CDR1 and CDR2 from the germline V gene are SGHTA and FQGNSA. The CDR3, as DNA: TGTGCCAGCAGCCCCCCAGCGTACTACGAGCAGTACTTC. It specifies CASSPPAYYEQYF.

The chain couples TRBV7-5 to TRBJ1-4; the table's D call, TRBD1, has no DNA check behind it. TRBV7-5 is annotated as a pseudogene. This CDR3 region has 13 residues. The DNA for the CDR3 is TGTGTCAGAAGCCAGGCAACTAATGAAAAACTGTTTTTT. Translated: CVRSQATNEKLFF.

The count of this clone is one. The chain recombines TRBV6-1 with TRBJ2-7, with no clear D. CDR1 is MNHNS, CDR2 SASEGT, per germline. V was cut by 3 bases and J by 4 bases, with 13 bases left in between. The CDR3 loop spans 14 amino acids. The CDR3 region is CASSELGNAYEQYF. The CDR3 coding sequence is TGTGCCAGCAGTGAGCTCGGAAACGCATACGAGCAGTACTTC.

V and J are TRBV6-5 and TRBJ2-1, with no clear D. Germline-derived CDR1 and CDR2 are MNHEY and SVGAGI. This CDR3 spans 16 amino acids. V lost 0 bases and J lost 5, with 14 bases in between. The CDR3 spells CASSYSTVYYNNEQFF. CDR3 in DNA: TGTGCCAGCAGTTACTCGACGGTTTACTACAACAATGAGCAGTTCTTC.

The chain recombines TRBV4-2 with TRBJ1-1, with D unresolved. The length of the CDR3 is 17 residues. V was shortened by 0 bases and J by 0 bases, with 14 bases between the two germline ends. Germline values: CDR1 LGHNA, CDR2 YNFKEQ. The CDR3 sequence is CASSQEGRPGLNTEAFF. The CDR3 coding sequence is TGTGCCAGCAGCCAAGAAGGCCGACCCGGGTTGAACACTGAAGCTTTCTTT.

This chain connects TRBV11-2 to TRBJ2-2; TRBD2 is a possible D gene (6 bases). The germline V gene encodes CDR1 SGHAT and CDR2 FQNNGV. V lost 9 bases to trimming and J lost 5 bases, with 19 bases between them. The CDR3 contains 15 residues. The CDR3 sequence: CASVFTGGVTGELFF. DNA for the CDR3: TGTGCCAGTGTTTTCACAGGAGGGGTAACCGGGGAGCTGTTTTTT. Filled out from reference TRBV11-2 and TRBJ2-2, the complete variable domain reads EAGVAQSPRYKIIEKRQSVAFWCNPISGHATLYWYQQILGQGPKLLIQFQNNGVVDDSQLPKDRFSAERLKGVDSTLKIQPAKLEDSAVYLCASVFTGGVTGELFFGEGSRLTVL.

The V gene is TRBV29-1, the J gene TRBJ1-5; the D is unclear. The CDR3 contains 10 residues. V dropped 7 bases and J dropped 9 bases, with 10 bases sitting between them. Per germline, CDR1 SQVTM and CDR2 ANQGSEA. The CDR3 DNA follows: TGCAGCGCCGTAAACGGGCCCCAGCATTTT. This sequence encodes CSAVNGPQHF.

The V call is TRBV5-1, the J call TRBJ2-5; D is undetermined. Trimming took off 1 base at V and 1 base at J, with 8 bases between the two ends. The CDR3 totals 14 residues. Germline loops: CDR1 SGHRS, CDR2 YFSETQ. CDR3 sequence (DNA): TGCGCCAGCAGCTTGTCCGACGGCCAAGAGACCCAGTACTTC. It codes for CASSLSDGQETQYF.